The sequence of this TCR beta chain was determined in a study of blood T cell repertoires in COVID-19. Study as a whole: PBMCs, B-cell-depleted T cells, or T cells were the source of the cDNA or gDNA that made up the material.

Participants were aged about 18 to 89 years from 24 US areas. Resolution of symptoms, clearance, or two negative PCRs was present in recovered Cohort 3 donors. J was trimmed by 4 bases and V by 0 bases; bases with no gene match: 6. The CDR3 contains 15 residues. Per the germline V gene, CDR1 is SGHRS and CDR2 is YFSETQ. This clone was seen once. Per the original methods: Amplifying reference gene primers gave estimates of nucleated cell counts. TCRdb's table, derived via immunoSEQ multiplex PCR, lists solely in-frame clones and lacks some. V and J calls and clone size come straight from that table; D and trimming were deduced from the DNA. The table lists under 200,000 clones, roughly 87% of them singletons, with 11% in the top ten.

The sequenced sample was PBMCs or T cells enriched from blood (not recorded which). The chain employs TRBV5-1 and TRBJ1-2; 7 nucleotides line up with TRBD1. The TCR comes from a man aged 45-65 years who had recovered from COVID-19. CDR3 nucleotide sequence: TGCGCCAGCAGCTTGGCGTCAGGGGGGAGCTATGGCTACACCTTC. This translates into CASSLASGGSYGYTF. Looking up the rest from reference TRBV5-1 and TRBJ1-2 gives the full variable domain: KAGVTQTPRYLIKTRGQQVTLSCSPISGHRSVSWYQQTPGQGLQFLFEYFSETQRNKGNFPGRFSGRQFSNSRSEMNVSTLELGDSALYLCASSLASGGSYGYTFGSGTRLTVV.